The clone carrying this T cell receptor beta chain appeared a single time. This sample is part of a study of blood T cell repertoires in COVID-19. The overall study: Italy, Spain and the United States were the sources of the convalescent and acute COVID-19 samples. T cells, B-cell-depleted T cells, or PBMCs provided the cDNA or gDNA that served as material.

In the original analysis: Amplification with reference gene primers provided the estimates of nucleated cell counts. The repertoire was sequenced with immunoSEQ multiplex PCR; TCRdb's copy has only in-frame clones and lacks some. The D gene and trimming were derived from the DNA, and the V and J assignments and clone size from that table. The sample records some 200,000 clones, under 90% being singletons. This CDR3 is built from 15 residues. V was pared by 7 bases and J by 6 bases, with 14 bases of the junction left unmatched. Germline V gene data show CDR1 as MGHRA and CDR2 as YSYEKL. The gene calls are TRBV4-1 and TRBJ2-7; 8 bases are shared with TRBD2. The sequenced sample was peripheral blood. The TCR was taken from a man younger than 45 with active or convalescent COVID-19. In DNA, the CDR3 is TGCGCCAGCACGAGGGGGGGGACTAGTCCCACCGAGCAGTACTTC. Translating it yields CASTRGGTSPTEQYF.